A single sample is the source of the 27 T cell receptor beta chains below, sequenced in a study of T cells in Graves' hyperthyroidism and ophthalmopathy. Amplification of TCR beta CDR3 regions used RNA as the template. HTBI primers were employed in a first-round RT-PCR of the TCR CDR3. TCRdb re-called the multiplex PCR reads through MiXCR, storing one row per CDR3 protein. The table includes approximately 400,000 distinct CDR3 sequences, roughly 25% detected once. Sequencing was performed on blood. All receptors derive from a man aged 50 or older with Graves' hyperthyroidism.

This clonotype was seen at least ten times. The V and J genes are TRBV18 and TRBJ1-2, with 7 bases identical to TRBD1. The V gene's germline CDR1 is KGHSH and CDR2 LQKENI. The CDR3 is 13 amino acids. J lost 7 bases, V lost 5 bases, and 7 bases had no gene match. This CDR3 reads CASSREQGFGYTF. In DNA, the CDR3 is TGTGCCAGCTCAAGGGAACAGGGGTTTGGCTACACCTTC.

This clonotype was detected only a few times. The rearrangement joins TRBV5-1 to TRBJ1-1, with D unclear. The CDR3 loop spans 15 amino acids. Trimming took 5 bases from V and 0 from J, leaving 14 bases between them. Germline V gene lookup returns CDR1 SGHRS and CDR2 YFSETQ. The CDR3 region has the DNA TGCGCCAGCAGTATCCTCCCAGGTCTGAACACTGAAGCTTTCTTT. Amino acids: CASSILPGLNTEAFF.

Concerning this clonotype itself: One base away lies a much larger clone, so this may be a sequencing read error. The rearrangement joins TRBV11-1 to TRBJ2-7; weak D call: TRBD1 (5 bases). The CDR3 is 14 amino acids. CDR1 and CDR2 from the germline V gene are SGHAT and FQDESV (reference sequence). CDR3 residues: CAGRTTQGALEQYF. In DNA form, the CDR3 reads TGTGCCGGCAGAACAACCCAAGGGGCACTCGAGCAGTACTTC.

V usage is TRBV3-1 and J usage is TRBJ1-2; no reliable D call. The CDR3 totals 15 residues. CDR1 is LGHDT, CDR2 YNNKEL, per germline (reference sequence). V lost 4 bases and J lost 6, with 18 bases in between. The CDR3 region is CASSPTPHSANGYTF. The DNA of the CDR3 is TGTGCCAGCAGCCCTACCCCTCATTCTGCCAATGGCTACACCTTC.

This clonotype showed up many times. The V gene is TRBV27, the J gene TRBJ2-3, with TRBD2 matching over 7 bases. Trimming took 6 bases from V and 0 from J; bases not matched to a gene: 6. The CDR3 is 15 amino acids. The V gene's germline CDR1 is MNHEY and CDR2 SMNVEV (reference sequence). Written as DNA, the CDR3 is TGTGCCAGCAGGGATAGCGGGTCTAGCACAGATACGCAGTATTTT. Its translation is CASRDSGSSTDTQYF.

Note on this clonotype: A read error may explain this, as a much larger clone is one base away. V and J are TRBV7-3 and TRBJ2-3; TRBD2 agrees at 7 bases. This CDR3 is 14 amino acids long. The germline gives CDR1 SGHTA, CDR2 FQGTGA. The CDR3 DNA sequence: TGTGCCAGCAGCCATCTAGCGGACACAGTTACGCAGTATTTT. The encoded protein is CASSHLADTVTQYF.

The gene calls are TRBV10-3 and TRBJ1-1, with 8 positions matching TRBD1. Germline V gene lookup returns CDR1 ENHRY and CDR2 SYGVKD. V shed 8 bases, J shed 4 bases, and the junction held 9 bases outside the gene matches. This CDR3 spans 14 amino acids. CDR3 residues: CAIARQGSGTEAFF. Here the CDR3 DNA reads TGTGCCATCGCCCGACAGGGGTCTGGCACTGAAGCTTTCTTT.

The chain recombines TRBV6-1 with TRBJ1-1, with D tentatively TRBD1 (6 bases). Trimming left V 7 bases short and J 10 bases short, with 19 bases between. Germline V gene data show CDR1 as MNHNS and CDR2 as SASEGT. The CDR3 covers 13 residues. The CDR3 DNA is TGTGCCAGCATCTCCCCGGGACATAAGGCAGCTTTCTTT. Translating gives CASISPGHKAAFF.

This clonotype was seen more than once but under ten times. The rearrangement joins TRBV18 to TRBJ2-3; either TRBD1 or TRBD2 may fit D (6 bases each). The V gene lost 3 bases and the J gene lost 4 bases, with 17 bases spanning the gap. The CDR3 length is 16 residues. CDR1 is KGHSH, CDR2 LQKENI, per germline. For the CDR3, the DNA is TGTGCCAGCTCACCGCGCGGGACTCCAGGGGCAGATACGCAGTATTTT. Its protein is CASSPRGTPGADTQYF.

This clonotype was seen only a few times. The chain recombines TRBV2 with TRBJ1-2; tentative D call: TRBD1 (6 bases). The CDR3 length is 13 residues. The V end lost 8 bases, the J end lost 2 bases, and 12 bases lay between the germline ends. Germline lookup yields CDR1 SNHLY and CDR2 FYNNEI. The CDR3 DNA follows: TGTGCCAGCCGGACAGTGACGAACTATGGCTACACCTTC. The encoded protein is CASRTVTNYGYTF.

This clonotype was seen a few times. This chain connects TRBV20-1 to TRBJ2-1; TRBD2 might be the D (6 bases). Germline lookup yields CDR1 DFQATT and CDR2 SNEGSKA (reference sequence). The CDR3 runs to 16 residues. Trimming took off 0 bases at V and 8 bases at J, with 20 bases between the two ends. The CDR3 spells CSARDPSVGSWDEQFF. Here the CDR3 DNA reads TGCAGTGCTAGAGACCCTAGTGTCGGGAGTTGGGATGAGCAGTTCTTC.

The chain couples TRBV18 to TRBJ1-1, with 7 bases fitting TRBD1. Germline V lookup: CDR1 KGHSH, CDR2 LQKENI. The junction had 9 bases not matched to a gene; V was cut back by 6 bases and J by 2 bases. This CDR3 region has 15 residues. The CDR3 loop reads CASSLQGIGNTEAFF. CDR3 nucleotides: TGTGCCAGCTCCCTACAGGGGATAGGTAACACTGAAGCTTTCTTT.

The J gene is TRBJ2-4, the V gene TRBV7-2; D gene uncertain. From germline, CDR1 is SGHTA and CDR2 FQGNSA. Trimming stripped 10 bases from V and 4 bases from J, with 11 bases between. The CDR3 has 12 amino acids. CDR3 bases: TGTGCCATCACCGGCGCAAAAAACATTCAGTACTTC. Protein sequence: CAITGAKNIQYF.

This clonotype appeared a few times. The genes are TRBV20-1 and TRBJ2-4; 7 nucleotides line up with TRBD2. The CDR3 is 16 residues long. Trimming cost V 0 bases and J 7 bases; bases outside gene matches: 12. Germline CDR1 and CDR2: DFQATT and SNEGSKA (reference sequence). In nucleotides, the CDR3 is TGCAGTGCTAGAGAAGGCGGGAGAAGTTTGTATAACATTCAGTACTTC. Its protein is CSAREGGRSLYNIQYF.

The chain combines TRBV5-1 with TRBJ2-1; 13 bases map to TRBD2. In germline, CDR1 is SGHRS, CDR2 YFSETQ. Trimming at V came to 4 bases and at J to 5 bases, leaving 6 bases not matched to a gene. The CDR3 totals 16 residues. The DNA for the CDR3 is TGCGCCAGCAGCAAGGGACTAGCGGGATCCGACAATGAGCAGTTCTTC. It specifies CASSKGLAGSDNEQFF.

J is TRBJ2-2 and V is TRBV6-2 or TRBV6-3, with a possible D match to TRBD2 (5 bases). The germline CDR1 and CDR2 sequences are MNHEY and SVGEGT. Deletions cut 5 bases from V and 0 bases from J, with 19 bases between. The CDR3 covers 18 residues. The CDR3 region is CASSPARLSATNTGELFF. CDR3 nucleotides: TGTGCCAGCAGTCCCGCCCGACTTAGCGCTACGAACACCGGGGAGCTGTTTTTT.

J is TRBJ1-3 and V is TRBV25-1; D uncertain. In germline, CDR1 is MGHDK, CDR2 SYGVNS. V lost 1 base, J lost 4 bases, and 5 bases lay in between. The CDR3 is 13 amino acids. CDR3 sequence: CASSESSGNTIYF. Here the CDR3 DNA reads TGTGCCAGCAGTGAATCCTCAGGAAACACCATATATTTT.

This clonotype was recorded many times. This chain joins TRBV2 and TRBJ2-2; perhaps TRBD2 as D (5 bases). This CDR3 spans 13 amino acids. Trimming pared 7 bases from V and 6 bases from J, leaving 12 bases between. CDR1 and CDR2 (germline): SNHLY, FYNNEI. The CDR3 protein is CASTAMRAGELFF. In DNA, the CDR3 is TGTGCCAGCACCGCTATGAGGGCCGGGGAGCTGTTTTTT. The whole variable domain, remainder taken from reference TRBV2 and TRBJ2-2, is EPEVTQTPSHQVTQMGQEVILRCVPISNHLYFYWYRQILGQKVEFLVSFYNNEISEKSEIFDDQFSVERPDGSNFTLKIRSTKLEDSAMYFCASTAMRAGELFFGEGSRLTVL.

The genes are TRBV30 and TRBJ2-1; 8 positions agree with TRBD2. The germline V gene encodes CDR1 GTSNPN and CDR2 SVGIG (reference sequence). This CDR3 region has 14 residues. Trimming cost V 5 bases and J 8 bases; bases outside gene matches: 11. The CDR3 sequence is CAWAGTRRLHEQFF. The CDR3 nucleotides are TGTGCCTGGGCCGGGACTAGGAGATTGCATGAGCAGTTCTTC.

This clonotype came up a few times. This sequence joins TRBV11-2 and TRBJ2-3; 8 positions match TRBD2. CDR3 length equals 16 residues. Germline-derived CDR1 and CDR2 are SGHAT and FQNNGV. J was trimmed by 0 bases and V by 6 bases; bases with no gene match: 8. The CDR3 bases are TGTGCCAGCAGGCAAGGACTAGCAGCTAGCACAGATACGCAGTATTTT. As protein: CASRQGLAASTDTQYF.

The rearrangement links TRBV2 to TRBJ2-2; 8 bases are a match to TRBD1. This CDR3 spans 15 amino acids. CDR1 is SNHLY, CDR2 FYNNEI, per germline. J lost 4 bases, V lost 8 bases, and 9 bases had no gene match. The CDR3 DNA reads as TGTGCCAGCGGCCTACAGGGGGAGATCACCGGGGAGCTGTTTTTT. It yields the protein CASGLQGEITGELFF.

This clonotype showed up many times. The V call is TRBV11-3, the J call TRBJ1-2, with D hard to call. Trimming left V 1 base short and J 2 bases short, with 11 bases between. This CDR3 has 15 residues. Germline V gives CDR1 SGHNT, CDR2 YENEEA. The DNA for the CDR3 is TGTGCCAGCAGCTTAGGTACAGCCCCAAACTATGGCTACACCTTC. Protein sequence: CASSLGTAPNYGYTF.

This clonotype was found many times. The chain links TRBV2 to TRBJ2-7; 12 nucleotides align to TRBD2. The CDR3 loop spans 15 amino acids. The V gene's germline CDR1 is SNHLY and CDR2 FYNNEI. The junction had 9 bases not matched to a gene; V was cut back by 5 bases and J by 7 bases. Here the CDR3 DNA reads TGTGCCAGCAGTCGGCTACTAGCGGGAGGAGAAGAGCAGTACTTC. Translation gives CASSRLLAGGEEQYF.

At least ten counts were recorded for this clonotype. The chain uses TRBV28 and TRBJ2-3; 7 nucleotides align to TRBD1. The CDR3 sequence is 14 residues long. Trimming took 4 bases from V and 5 from J; bases not matched to a gene: 6. Germline CDR1 is MDHEN and CDR2 is SYDVKM. The CDR3: CASSSTGFRDTQYF. CDR3 nucleotides: TGTGCCAGCAGTTCGACAGGGTTCAGAGATACGCAGTATTTT.

This clonotype appeared a single time. This could be a read error, since a much larger clone is one nucleotide away. The V call is TRBV27, the J call TRBJ2-3; 10 nucleotides match TRBD2. Germline CDR1 reads MNHEY; CDR2 reads SMNVEV (reference sequence). This CDR3 is built from 15 residues. V lost 6 bases and J lost 1; bases outside the gene matches: 4. The CDR3 DNA reads TGTGCCAGCAGCTTCGGGACTAGCGGCACAGATACGCAGTATTTT. Encoded protein: CASSFGTSGTDTQYF.

This clonotype was observed many times. The rearrangement uses TRBV6-2 or TRBV6-3 and TRBJ2-3; D is perhaps TRBD1 or TRBD2 (5 bases each). This CDR3 is 13 amino acids long. V was trimmed by 5 bases and J by 2 bases, leaving 8 bases between them. Germline CDR1 and CDR2: MNHEY and SVGEGT. This CDR3 is CASSGTHTDTQYF. CDR3 DNA: TGTGCCAGCAGTGGGACCCACACAGATACGCAGTATTTT.

This clonotype was recorded a few times. The chain has TRBV20-1 and TRBJ1-5; 10 nucleotides line up with TRBD1. V lost 6 bases, J lost 2 bases, and 4 bases stayed unmatched. Germline V gene lookup returns CDR1 DFQATT and CDR2 SNEGSKA (reference sequence). CDR3 length: 14 amino acids. CDR3 sequence: CSARTGGGNQPQHF. The CDR3 DNA reads TGCAGTGCCAGGACAGGGGGAGGCAATCAGCCCCAGCATTTT.